These T cell receptor beta chains were read from a single sample in a study of siplizumab effects on memory and regulatory T cells. The assay was immunoSEQ multiplex PCR, and TCRdb's table has in-frame clones only and misses some. There are about 110,000 clones in the sample; around nine tenths occur only once, and approximately 1.2% lies in the top ten. Sequences were obtained from CD4+ T cells sorted from blood. The receptors stem from a human donor in good health. Each CDR3 is given with its conserved first and last residue. The order of the fields is J gene, V gene, D gene, clone size, CDR3 protein, CDR3 DNA. A D gene is named only where the DNA matches it firmly. Clone size is not always given. Where it is, it says once, few, many or a class for expanded clones.

J gene: TRBJ1-6; V gene: TRBV7-2; D gene: NA; clone size: NA; CDR3 protein: CASSLGQLNSPLHF; CDR3 DNA: TGTGCCAGCAGCTTAGGTCAGCTGAATTCACCCCTCCACTTT
J gene: TRBJ2-3; V gene: TRBV5-5; D gene: NA; clone size: NA; CDR3 protein: CASSLTTDTQYF; CDR3 DNA: TGTGCCAGCAGCTTAACCACAGATACGCAGTATTTT
J gene: TRBJ2-5; V gene: TRBV18; D gene: TRBD2; clone size: NA; CDR3 protein: CASSLGGAGRETQYF; CDR3 DNA: TGTGCCAGCTCACTGGGAGGGGCCGGGCGAGAGACCCAGTACTTC
J gene: TRBJ1-2; V gene: TRBV29-1; D gene: NA; clone size: NA; CDR3 protein: CSVSSTANYGYTF; CDR3 DNA: TGCAGCGTCTCCTCGACAGCTAACTATGGCTACACCTTC
J gene: TRBJ1-3; V gene: TRBV30; D gene: TRBD1; clone size: NA; CDR3 protein: CAWSESGGSANTIYF; CDR3 DNA: TGTGCCTGGAGTGAATCAGGGGGATCCGCGAACACCATATATTTT
J gene: TRBJ1-5; V gene: TRBV5-4; D gene: NA; clone size: NA; CDR3 protein: CASSLGNQPQHF; CDR3 DNA: TGTGCCAGCAGCTTGGGGAATCAGCCCCAGCATTTT
J gene: TRBJ2-7; V gene: TRBV6-6; D gene: NA; clone size: once; CDR3 protein: CASSGPGERGFYEQYF; CDR3 DNA: TGTGCCAGCAGTGGGCCTGGAGAACGGGGTTTCTACGAGCAGTACTTC
J gene: TRBJ1-3; V gene: TRBV7-9; D gene: NA; clone size: NA; CDR3 protein: CASSPSGNTIYF; CDR3 DNA: TGTGCCAGCAGCCCATCGGGGAACACCATATATTTT
J gene: TRBJ1-2; V gene: TRBV5-1; D gene: NA; clone size: NA; CDR3 protein: CASSLERDSYGYTF; CDR3 DNA: TGCGCCAGCAGCTTGGAGAGGGATTCATATGGCTACACCTTC
J gene: TRBJ2-2; V gene: TRBV7-2; D gene: TRBD2; clone size: NA; CDR3 protein: CASRPTSGAGGELFF; CDR3 DNA: TGTGCCAGCAGGCCGACTAGCGGGGCGGGCGGGGAGCTGTTTTTT
J gene: TRBJ2-3; V gene: TRBV2; D gene: NA; clone size: NA; CDR3 protein: CASSLPSITSTDTQYF; CDR3 DNA: TGTGCCAGCAGCCTACCCTCTATCACTAGCACAGATACGCAGTATTTT
J gene: TRBJ2-2; V gene: TRBV7-7; D gene: TRBD1; clone size: NA; CDR3 protein: CASSADRAGELFF; CDR3 DNA: TGTGCCAGCAGCGCGGACAGGGCCGGGGAGCTGTTTTTT
J gene: TRBJ1-4; V gene: TRBV30; D gene: TRBD1; clone size: NA; CDR3 protein: CAWSRDRTSHTNEKLFF; CDR3 DNA: TGTGCCTGGAGCAGGGACAGGACGAGTCATACTAATGAAAAACTGTTTTTT
J gene: TRBJ2-2; V gene: TRBV6-5; D gene: NA; clone size: NA; CDR3 protein: CASSRGGVQAGELFF; CDR3 DNA: TGTGCCAGCAGCCGAGGGGGTGTCCAAGCCGGGGAGCTGTTTTTT
J gene: TRBJ2-1; V gene: TRBV19; D gene: TRBD2; clone size: NA; CDR3 protein: CASIDSGIPSNEQFF; CDR3 DNA: TGTGCCAGTATCGATAGCGGGATCCCCAGCAATGAGCAGTTCTTC
J gene: TRBJ1-1; V gene: TRBV19; D gene: NA; clone size: NA; CDR3 protein: CASSIARDTEAFF; CDR3 DNA: TGTGCCAGTAGTATTGCGCGGGACACTGAAGCTTTCTTT
J gene: TRBJ2-3; V gene: TRBV7-3; D gene: NA; clone size: NA; CDR3 protein: CASSPLGGISTDTQYF; CDR3 DNA: TGTGCCAGCAGCCCCCTGGGTGGTATAAGCACAGATACGCAGTATTTT
J gene: TRBJ2-2; V gene: TRBV2; D gene: TRBD1; clone size: NA; CDR3 protein: CASRGTGVLTGELFF; CDR3 DNA: TGTGCCAGCAGGGGGACAGGGGTCCTCACCGGGGAGCTGTTTTTT
J gene: TRBJ2-3; V gene: TRBV5-4; D gene: NA; clone size: NA; CDR3 protein: CASSFRSDTQYF; CDR3 DNA: TGTGCCAGCAGCTTTAGATCCGATACGCAGTATTTT
J gene: TRBJ2-7; V gene: TRBV7-2; D gene: TRBD2; clone size: NA; CDR3 protein: CASSLMGLAGGAEQYF; CDR3 DNA: TGTGCCAGCAGCTTAATGGGACTAGCGGGAGGAGCCGAGCAGTACTTC
J gene: TRBJ1-1; V gene: TRBV18; D gene: TRBD1; clone size: NA; CDR3 protein: CASSSGTANTEAFF; CDR3 DNA: TGTGCCAGCTCATCTGGGACAGCAAACACTGAAGCTTTCTTT
J gene: TRBJ1-1; V gene: TRBV10-3; D gene: NA; clone size: few; CDR3 protein: CASYRDAGEAFF; CDR3 DNA: TGTGCCAGTTACAGGGATGCAGGTGAAGCTTTCTTT
J gene: TRBJ1-4; V gene: TRBV29-1; D gene: TRBD1; clone size: NA; CDR3 protein: CSVGDRSNEKLFF; CDR3 DNA: TGCAGCGTTGGGGACAGGAGTAATGAAAAACTGTTTTTT
J gene: TRBJ2-1; V gene: TRBV12-5; D gene: NA; clone size: NA; CDR3 protein: CASGLTGNEQFF; CDR3 DNA: TGTGCTAGTGGTTTGACGGGGAATGAGCAGTTCTTC
J gene: TRBJ1-5; V gene: TRBV19; D gene: TRBD1; clone size: NA; CDR3 protein: CASTGGLNNQPQHF; CDR3 DNA: TGTGCCAGCACAGGGGGCCTTAACAATCAGCCCCAGCATTTT
J gene: TRBJ1-1; V gene: TRBV18; D gene: TRBD1; clone size: NA; CDR3 protein: CASSLTGGKGDTEAFF; CDR3 DNA: TGTGCCAGCTCACTGACAGGGGGCAAGGGGGACACTGAAGCTTTCTTT
J gene: TRBJ1-1; V gene: TRBV12-5; D gene: NA; clone size: NA; CDR3 protein: CASGLGGNTEAFF; CDR3 DNA: TGTGCTAGTGGTTTGGGGGGTAACACTGAAGCTTTCTTT
J gene: TRBJ1-3; V gene: TRBV19; D gene: NA; clone size: once; CDR3 protein: CASSINRDRTIYF; CDR3 DNA: TGTGCCAGTAGTATCAACAGGGATAGGACCATATATTTT
J gene: TRBJ2-1; V gene: TRBV11-3; D gene: NA; clone size: once; CDR3 protein: CASSFIRVSAEQFF; CDR3 DNA: TGTGCCAGCAGCTTCATCCGGGTGTCGGCTGAGCAGTTCTTC
J gene: TRBJ1-1; V gene: TRBV5-4; D gene: TRBD1; clone size: once; CDR3 protein: CASSLVPGQSHTEAFF; CDR3 DNA: TGTGCCAGCAGCCTCGTACCGGGACAGTCCCACACTGAAGCTTTCTTT
J gene: TRBJ1-1; V gene: TRBV5-6; D gene: NA; clone size: NA; CDR3 protein: CASSLVWQPPHTEAFF; CDR3 DNA: TGTGCCAGCAGCTTGGTATGGCAGCCTCCGCACACTGAAGCTTTCTTT
J gene: TRBJ2-7; V gene: TRBV1; D gene: NA; clone size: NA; CDR3 protein: CTSSPRDSSEQYF; CDR3 DNA: TGCACCAGCAGCCCGCGGGACAGTTCCGAGCAGTACTTC
J gene: TRBJ2-7; V gene: TRBV7-9; D gene: NA; clone size: NA; CDR3 protein: CASSFTRMEGEQYF; CDR3 DNA: TGTGCCAGCAGCTTCACTAGGATGGAGGGCGAGCAGTACTTC
J gene: TRBJ2-1; V gene: TRBV10-3; D gene: NA; clone size: NA; CDR3 protein: CAIRDYNEQFF; CDR3 DNA: TGTGCCATCAGGGACTACAATGAGCAGTTCTTC
J gene: TRBJ2-1; V gene: TRBV2; D gene: NA; clone size: NA; CDR3 protein: CASSQSTWDNEQFF; CDR3 DNA: TGTGCCAGCAGTCAGTCCACCTGGGACAATGAGCAGTTCTTC
J gene: TRBJ2-3; V gene: TRBV7-6; D gene: TRBD2; clone size: NA; CDR3 protein: CASSPGLAASTDTQYF; CDR3 DNA: TGTGCCAGCAGCCCCGGACTAGCGGCTAGCACAGATACGCAGTATTTT
J gene: TRBJ2-1; V gene: TRBV9; D gene: TRBD1; clone size: NA; CDR3 protein: CASSTTTRQGGNEQFF; CDR3 DNA: TGTGCCAGCAGCACAACCACTCGACAGGGGGGGAATGAGCAGTTCTTC
J gene: TRBJ2-1; V gene: TRBV30; D gene: TRBD1; clone size: NA; CDR3 protein: CAWRDRTSWFF; CDR3 DNA: TGTGCCTGGAGGGACAGGACCAGTTGGTTCTTC
J gene: TRBJ1-2; V gene: TRBV6-5; D gene: TRBD1; clone size: NA; CDR3 protein: CASSRGQGNGYTF; CDR3 DNA: TGTGCCAGCAGCAGGGGACAGGGTAATGGCTACACCTTC
J gene: TRBJ1-2; V gene: TRBV6-6; D gene: NA; clone size: NA; CDR3 protein: CASSRLLGRQDYGYTF; CDR3 DNA: TGTGCCAGCAGTCGTTTGCTGGGACGCCAGGACTATGGCTACACCTTC
J gene: TRBJ2-7; V gene: TRBV6-1; D gene: NA; clone size: once; CDR3 protein: CASTLTTGFSYEQYF; CDR3 DNA: TGTGCCAGCACCCTCACGACAGGCTTCTCCTACGAGCAGTACTTC
J gene: TRBJ1-1; V gene: TRBV19; D gene: TRBD1; clone size: NA; CDR3 protein: CASRRTGWNAEAFF; CDR3 DNA: TGTGCCAGTAGGAGGACAGGGTGGAACGCTGAAGCTTTCTTT
J gene: TRBJ2-1; V gene: TRBV5-1; D gene: TRBD2; clone size: NA; CDR3 protein: CASSFVAGGPYEQFF; CDR3 DNA: TGCGCCAGCAGCTTTGTAGCGGGAGGGCCCTATGAGCAGTTCTTC
J gene: TRBJ1-3; V gene: TRBV18; D gene: NA; clone size: NA; CDR3 protein: CASSPTGYRNTIYF; CDR3 DNA: TGTGCCAGCTCACCTACAGGGTACAGAAACACCATATATTTT
J gene: TRBJ2-2; V gene: TRBV7-3; D gene: NA; clone size: once; CDR3 protein: CASSLTPGATGELFF; CDR3 DNA: TGTGCCAGCAGCTTAACCCCAGGGGCGACCGGGGAGCTGTTTTTT
J gene: TRBJ2-3; V gene: TRBV7-7; D gene: TRBD2; clone size: NA; CDR3 protein: CASSPGLGSTDTQYF; CDR3 DNA: TGTGCTAGCAGCCCCGGACTAGGTAGCACAGATACGCAGTATTTT
J gene: TRBJ1-5; V gene: TRBV5-5; D gene: TRBD1; clone size: NA; CDR3 protein: CASSFGTGYQPQHF; CDR3 DNA: TGTGCCAGCAGCTTTGGGACAGGTTATCAGCCCCAGCATTTT
J gene: TRBJ2-4; V gene: TRBV9; D gene: TRBD1; clone size: once; CDR3 protein: CASSVATGRGQDIQYF; CDR3 DNA: TGTGCCAGCAGCGTAGCTACAGGTAGGGGACAGGACATTCAGTACTTC
J gene: TRBJ2-7; V gene: TRBV9; D gene: NA; clone size: NA; CDR3 protein: CASSVGKTRLATYEQYF; CDR3 DNA: TGTGCCAGCAGCGTGGGGAAGACGAGACTTGCTACCTACGAGCAGTACTTC
J gene: TRBJ2-7; V gene: TRBV18; D gene: NA; clone size: NA; CDR3 protein: CASSPTTRSYEQYF; CDR3 DNA: TGTGCCAGCTCACCTACGACCCGTTCCTACGAGCAGTACTTC
J gene: TRBJ1-1; V gene: TRBV6-5; D gene: NA; clone size: NA; CDR3 protein: CASSYRRLNTEAFF; CDR3 DNA: TGTGCCAGCAGTTACCGACGGTTGAACACTGAAGCTTTCTTT
J gene: TRBJ2-6; V gene: TRBV6-1; D gene: NA; clone size: NA; CDR3 protein: CASSEVVAGANVLTF; CDR3 DNA: TGTGCCAGCAGTGAAGTCGTGGCGGGGGCCAACGTCCTGACTTTC
J gene: TRBJ1-6; V gene: TRBV7-9; D gene: NA; clone size: NA; CDR3 protein: CASISRELSPLHF; CDR3 DNA: TGTGCCAGCATCTCCAGGGAATTATCACCCCTCCACTTT
J gene: TRBJ1-1; V gene: TRBV5-5; D gene: NA; clone size: NA; CDR3 protein: CASSYGGGTEAFF; CDR3 DNA: TGTGCCAGCAGCTACGGGGGGGGCACTGAAGCTTTCTTT